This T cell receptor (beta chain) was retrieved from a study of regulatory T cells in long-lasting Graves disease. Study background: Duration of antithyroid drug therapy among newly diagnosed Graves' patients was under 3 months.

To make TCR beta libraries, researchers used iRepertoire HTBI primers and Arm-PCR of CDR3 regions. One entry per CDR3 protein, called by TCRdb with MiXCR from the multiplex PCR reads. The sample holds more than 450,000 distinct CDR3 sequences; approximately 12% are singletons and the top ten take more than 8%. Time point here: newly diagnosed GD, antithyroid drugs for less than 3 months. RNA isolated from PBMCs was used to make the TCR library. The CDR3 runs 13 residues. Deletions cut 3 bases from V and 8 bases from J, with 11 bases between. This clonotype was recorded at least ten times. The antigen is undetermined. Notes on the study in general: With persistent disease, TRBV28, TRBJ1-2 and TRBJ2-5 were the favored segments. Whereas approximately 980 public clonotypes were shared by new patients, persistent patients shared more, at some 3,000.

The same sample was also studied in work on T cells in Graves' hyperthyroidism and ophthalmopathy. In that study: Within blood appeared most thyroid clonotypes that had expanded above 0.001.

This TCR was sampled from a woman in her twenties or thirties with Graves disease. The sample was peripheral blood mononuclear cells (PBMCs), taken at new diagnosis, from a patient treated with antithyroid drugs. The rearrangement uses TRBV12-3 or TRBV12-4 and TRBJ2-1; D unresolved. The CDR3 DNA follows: TGTGCCAGCAGTTTCCTAGGGAATGATGAGCAGTTCTTC. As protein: CASSFLGNDEQFF.